This passage covers 5 T cell receptor beta chains from one sample sequenced in a study of CD8+ T cells in alopecia areata. Reverse transcription of extracted RNA yielded cDNA, which provided the sequencing template. Profiled with immunoSEQ multiplex PCR; TCRdb holds only in-frame clones, not every one. In the table there are 110,000 to 150,000 clones, about 56% of which are singletons. The treatment here: oral pan-JAK inhibitor, 5-10 mg twice daily. The input for sequencing was CD8+ T cells sorted from blood, taken at week 4, from a patient treated with tofacitinib. All receptors come from a human donor with alopecia areata.

V gene TRBV5-8 combines with J gene TRBJ1-5; 10 bases align to TRBD1. V gave up 4 bases and J gave up 5 bases; unmatched junction bases: 3. The CDR3 has 14 amino acids. Germline-derived CDR1 and CDR2 are SGHTS and YDEGEE. Here the CDR3 DNA reads TGTGCCAGCAGCGCCGGGACAGGGGATCAGCCCCAGCATTTT. It translates to CASSAGTGDQPQHF.

The chain couples TRBV4-1 to TRBJ1-5; D is undetermined. V was clipped by 0 bases and J by 5 bases, with 5 bases between them. The germline V gene encodes CDR1 MGHRA and CDR2 YSYEKL. This CDR3 spans 13 amino acids. The CDR3 sequence: CASSQEKDQPQHF. The CDR3 DNA reads as TGCGCCAGCAGCCAAGAGAAGGATCAGCCCCAGCATTTT.

This chain joins TRBV29-1 and TRBJ2-6; D unclear. The V end lost 1 base, the J end lost 0 bases, and 10 bases lay between the germline ends. The CDR3 runs 16 residues. The V gene's germline CDR1 is SQVTM and CDR2 ANQGSEA. The CDR3 bases are TGCAGCGTTGAAGGTCCTGACGGCTCTGGGGCCAACGTCCTGACTTTC. Amino acid sequence: CSVEGPDGSGANVLTF.

In its sample, this clone was seen a few times. This chain connects TRBV27 to TRBJ1-1; 7 bases are a match to TRBD1. This CDR3 comprises 17 residues. The germline V gene has CDR1 MNHEY and CDR2 SMNVEV (reference sequence). The trim removed 5 bases at V and 4 bases at J, leaving 16 bases unmatched. The CDR3 here is CASSRGFLGQEGTEAFF. The CDR3 DNA reads as TGTGCCAGCAGTCGGGGGTTTTTAGGACAGGAAGGCACTGAAGCTTTCTTT.

The chain recombines TRBV2 with TRBJ1-5, with D perhaps TRBD1 (5 bases). Germline CDR1 and CDR2: SNHLY and FYNNEI. V was clipped by 9 bases and J by 1 base, with 13 bases between them. The CDR3 length is 14 residues. The CDR3: CASGDRDSNQPQHF. The CDR3 nucleotides read TGTGCCAGTGGGGACCGGGACAGCAATCAGCCCCAGCATTTT.